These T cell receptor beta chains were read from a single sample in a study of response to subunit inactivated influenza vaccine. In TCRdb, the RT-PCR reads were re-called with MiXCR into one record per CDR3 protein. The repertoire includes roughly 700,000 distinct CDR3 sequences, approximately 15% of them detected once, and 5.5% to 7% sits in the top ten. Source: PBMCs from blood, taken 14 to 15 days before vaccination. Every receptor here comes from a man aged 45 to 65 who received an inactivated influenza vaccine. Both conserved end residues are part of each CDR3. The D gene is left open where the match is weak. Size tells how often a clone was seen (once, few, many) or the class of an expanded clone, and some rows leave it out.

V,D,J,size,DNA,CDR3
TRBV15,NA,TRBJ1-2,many,TGTGCCACCAGCTTCCGGACGGCTTACACCTTC,CATSFRTAYTF
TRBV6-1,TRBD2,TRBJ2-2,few,TGTGCCAGCAGTGGGACTAGCGGGGCTCTCCGGGAGCTGTTTTTT,CASSGTSGALRELFF
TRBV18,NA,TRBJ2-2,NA,TGTGCCAGCTCACAGTACCTCGCGAACACCGGGGAGCTGTTTTTT,CASSQYLANTGELFF
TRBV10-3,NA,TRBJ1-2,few,TGTGCCATCAGTGACGCCAGAACCACTAACTATGGCTACACCTTC,CAISDARTTNYGYTF
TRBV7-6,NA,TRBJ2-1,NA,TGTGCCAGCAGCAATGGGGGACACTACAATGAGCAGTTCTTC,CASSNGGHYNEQFF
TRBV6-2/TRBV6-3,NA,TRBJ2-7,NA,TGTGCCAGCAGTTACCATGGGAAACCCTCCTACGAGCAGTACTTC,CASSYHGKPSYEQYF
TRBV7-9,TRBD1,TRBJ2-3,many,TGTGCCAGCAGGACACAGGACAGGTCGACTAGCACAGATACGCAGTATTTT,CASRTQDRSTSTDTQYF
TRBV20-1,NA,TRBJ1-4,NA,TGCAGTGCTAACGGAGGGCCTGAAAAACTGTTTTTT,CSANGGPEKLFF
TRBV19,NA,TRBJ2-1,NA,TGTGCCAGTAGTATAGATTTCCTGAGCTCCTACAATGAGCAGTTCTTC,CASSIDFLSSYNEQFF
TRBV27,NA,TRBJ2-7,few,TGTGCCAGCAGTCCCTACCGGGACACGAGCTACGAGCAGTACTTC,CASSPYRDTSYEQYF
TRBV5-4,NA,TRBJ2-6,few,TGTGCCAGCAGCTTGATACCGTTCACGCAAAGTAGTACTGGGGCCAACGTCCTGACTTTC,CASSLIPFTQSSTGANVLTF
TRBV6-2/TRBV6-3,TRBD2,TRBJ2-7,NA,TGTGCCAGCAGTTACCAGCGGGGGCTATCCTACGAGCAGTACTTC,CASSYQRGLSYEQYF
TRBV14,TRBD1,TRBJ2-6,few,TGTGCCAGCAGCCCCTTCAGGGGGCCTGGGGCCAACGTCCTGACTTTC,CASSPFRGPGANVLTF
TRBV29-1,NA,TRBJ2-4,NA,TGCAGCGTTAGGTCGCCCGGAACATCGGGAAACATTCAGTACTTC,CSVRSPGTSGNIQYF
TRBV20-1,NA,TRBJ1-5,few,TGCAGTGCTAGTACCTGGGAAAATAGCAATCAGCCCCAGCATTTT,CSASTWENSNQPQHF
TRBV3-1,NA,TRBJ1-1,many,TGTGCCAGCAGCCAGGGACGGAGGAACACTGAAGCTTTCTTT,CASSQGRRNTEAFF
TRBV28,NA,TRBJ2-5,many,TGTGCCAGCAGTCCCTTATCGCTGGCAGGGGTTGAGACCCAGTACTTC,CASSPLSLAGVETQYF
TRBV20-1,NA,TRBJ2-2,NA,TGCAGTGCTAGAATAGACGGGAGAACCGGGGAGCTGTTTTTT,CSARIDGRTGELFF
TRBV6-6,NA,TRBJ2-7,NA,TGTGCCAGCAGTTATACCACTGACGTCTCGCAGTACTTC,CASSYTTDVSQYF
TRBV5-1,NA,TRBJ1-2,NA,TGCGCCAGCAGCTTGGATCCCGTCGACTATGGCTACACCTTC,CASSLDPVDYGYTF
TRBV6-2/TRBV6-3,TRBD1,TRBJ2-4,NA,TGTGCCAGCAGTTACACCCCCGGACAGGCAACCTTCCTAGCCAAAAACATTCAGTACTTC,CASSYTPGQATFLAKNIQYF
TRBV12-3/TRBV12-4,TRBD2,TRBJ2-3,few,TGTGCCAGCAGTTCTCCTAGCGGGTTCCGGCCAGATACGCAGTATTTT,CASSSPSGFRPDTQYF
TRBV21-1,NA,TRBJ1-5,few,TGTGCCAGCAAAACTGAAACGGGACACAGGGTATGGCAGCCCCAGCATTTT,CASKTETGHRVWQPQHF
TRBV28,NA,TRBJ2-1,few,TGTGCCAGCAGTTTCAGTGCGGGTGGAGTGCTTGGGCAGTTCTTC,CASSFSAGGVLGQFF
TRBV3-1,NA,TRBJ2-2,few,TGTGCCAGCAGTGGGGGGGGCGACACCGGGGAGCTGTTTTTT,CASSGGGDTGELFF
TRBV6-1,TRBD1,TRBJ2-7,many,TGTGCCAGCAGTGAACCACTGAGGAACAGGGGGCGCCACGAGCAGTACTTC,CASSEPLRNRGRHEQYF
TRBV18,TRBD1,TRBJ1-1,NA,TGTGCCAGCTCACCAGGGACAGATCTCATGAACACTGAAGCTTTCTTT,CASSPGTDLMNTEAFF
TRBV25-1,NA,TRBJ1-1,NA,TGTGCCAGCAGCCAGGGGCCCCGGGGCGAAGCTTTCTTT,CASSQGPRGEAFF
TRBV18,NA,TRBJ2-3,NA,TGTGCCAGCTCACGGATGTCCTCTAGCACAGATACGCAGTATTTT,CASSRMSSSTDTQYF
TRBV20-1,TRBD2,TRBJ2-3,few,TGCAGTGCGACCGGGACTAGGCGGACAGATACGCAGTATTTT,CSATGTRRTDTQYF
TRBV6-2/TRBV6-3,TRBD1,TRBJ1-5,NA,TGTGCCAGCAGTTACTTCCAGGGGGCGATTAAGCCCCAGCATTTT,CASSYFQGAIKPQHF
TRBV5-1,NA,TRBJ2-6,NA,TGCGCCAGCAGCTTGGCCGGTCGGACCTCTGGGGCCAACGTCCTGACTTTC,CASSLAGRTSGANVLTF
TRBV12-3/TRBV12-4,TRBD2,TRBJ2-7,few,TGTGCCAGCAGTTTCGTACTAGCGGGAGGCGAGCAGTACTTC,CASSFVLAGGEQYF
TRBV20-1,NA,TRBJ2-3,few,TGCAGTGCTAGAGCCCACCGATTGTTTGCGGCCACAGATACGCAGTATTTT,CSARAHRLFAATDTQYF
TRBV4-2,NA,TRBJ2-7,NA,TGTGCCAGCAGCCAAGAGGTTGTTGCGAGCTATAACTACGAGCAGTACTTC,CASSQEVVASYNYEQYF
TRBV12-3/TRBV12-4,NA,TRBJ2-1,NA,TGTGCCAGCACCGGGACCTCCGCCGACTTTAATGAGCAGTTCTTC,CASTGTSADFNEQFF
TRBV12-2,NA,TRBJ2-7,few,TGTGCAAGTCGCTTGGCAGGTCTTCGTAAGGGACCATACTACGAGCAGTACTTC,CASRLAGLRKGPYYEQYF
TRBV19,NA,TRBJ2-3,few,TGTGCCAGTAGGAGAGGGACGGTTAGCACAGATACGCAGTATTTT,CASRRGTVSTDTQYF
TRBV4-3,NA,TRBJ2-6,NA,TGCGCCAGCAGCCAAGGAAAGGGGACCGCTGGGGCCAACGTCCTGACTTTC,CASSQGKGTAGANVLTF
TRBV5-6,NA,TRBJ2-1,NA,TGTGCCATCGGCCCCGGGGTCCTCTGCTGTGAGCAGTTCTTC,CAIGPGVLCCEQFF
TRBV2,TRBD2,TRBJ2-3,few,TGTGCCAGCAATAGCGGGGGACCCTGGGATACGCAGTATTTT,CASNSGGPWDTQYF
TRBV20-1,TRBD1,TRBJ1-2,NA,TGCAGTGCTAGTCTGACAGGGAAGAACTATGGCTACACCTTC,CSASLTGKNYGYTF
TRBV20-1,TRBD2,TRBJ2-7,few,TGCAGTGCTGGACCCCTAGGGCGGGAGATAAACGAGCAGTACTTC,CSAGPLGREINEQYF
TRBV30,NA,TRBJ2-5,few,TGTGCCTGCCATGCACAGGGTGAGACCCAGTACTTC,CACHAQGETQYF
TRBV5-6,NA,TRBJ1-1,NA,TGTGCCAGCAGCCGTGGCGGTGGGGCGGTTGAAGCTTTCTTT,CASSRGGGAVEAFF
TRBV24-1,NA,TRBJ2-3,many,TGTGCCACCAGTGACGAACCAGGGTACACAGATACGCAGTATTTT,CATSDEPGYTDTQYF
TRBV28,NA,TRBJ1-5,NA,TGTGCCAGCAGCAAAACGCGGGGGTATAGCAATCAGCCCCAGCATTTT,CASSKTRGYSNQPQHF
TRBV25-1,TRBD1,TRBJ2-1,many,TGTGCCAGCAGTCTGGGACAGGGGAAAGAGCAGTTCTTC,CASSLGQGKEQFF
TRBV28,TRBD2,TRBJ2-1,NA,TGTGCCAGCAGTTCTAGGATGCTAGCGGGAGGTTTGCATGAGCAGTTCTTC,CASSSRMLAGGLHEQFF
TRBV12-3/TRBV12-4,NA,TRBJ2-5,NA,TGTGCCAGCAGTTTACGCCGGGTTGACCAAGAGACCCAGTACTTC,CASSLRRVDQETQYF
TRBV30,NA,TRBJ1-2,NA,TGTGCCTGGAGCAGGACAACCAAACCTTACTATGGCTACACCTTC,CAWSRTTKPYYGYTF
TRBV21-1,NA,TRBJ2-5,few,TGTGCCAGCAGCAAAGCGCTTTCCCGGGGGCAAGAAAAGACCCAGTACTTC,CASSKALSRGQEKTQYF
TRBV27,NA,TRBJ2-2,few,TGTGCCAGCAGTCTCTCCAGGGTAAACACCGGGGAGCTGTTTTTT,CASSLSRVNTGELFF
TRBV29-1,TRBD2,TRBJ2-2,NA,TGCAGCGTTGGCCTAGCGGAAACCAACACCGGGGAGCTGTTTTTT,CSVGLAETNTGELFF
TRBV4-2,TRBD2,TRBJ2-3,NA,TGTGCCAGCAGCCAAGTTCCTGGGGGGGTAACAGATACGCAGTATTTT,CASSQVPGGVTDTQYF
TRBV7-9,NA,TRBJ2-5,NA,TGTGCCAGCAGCCATACAGGGTACCAAGAGACCCAGTACTTC,CASSHTGYQETQYF
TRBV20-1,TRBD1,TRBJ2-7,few,TGCAGTGCTGTTAGACAGGGACCCCACGAGCAGTACTTC,CSAVRQGPHEQYF
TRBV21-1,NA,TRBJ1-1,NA,TGTGCCAGCAGCCCCCGGGGGACAGGGGGCACTGAAGCTTTCTTT,CASSPRGTGGTEAFF
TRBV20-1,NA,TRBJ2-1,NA,TGCAGTGCTAGAGATGAGTGGGGGGAGTCAAGTGAGCAGTTCTTC,CSARDEWGESSEQFF